This TCR beta chain appears in the sequencing data of a study of blood T cell repertoires in COVID-19. Study background: Sites in the United States, Italy and Spain provided acute and convalescent COVID-19 samples.

This table comes from immunoSEQ multiplex PCR, and its TCRdb copy is limited to in-frame clones, with some not included. The sample lists fewer than 120,000 clones; approximately 90% were seen once. The CDR3 is made up of 12 amino acids. V was clipped by 2 bases and J by 5 bases, with 7 bases between them. Germline V gene sequence: CDR1 MDHEN, CDR2 SYDVKM. This chain uses TRBV28 with TRBJ2-7, with D possibly being TRBD2 (5 bases). This TCR derives from a woman in her 50s with acute or convalescent COVID-19. Specimen: peripheral blood. As DNA, the CDR3 is TGTGCCAGCAGTTTAACTAGAAACGAGCAGTACTTC. It is translated as CASSLTRNEQYF.